This T cell receptor beta chain derives from a study of blood T cell repertoires in COVID-19 (dated by TCRdb to about 2020). Study-level background: Samples from collaborators originated in the United States, Italy and Spain and spanned both the acute and convalescent phases of COVID-19. Samples were obtained from the ongoing ImmuneRACE study (first 160 participants) and from about 1,300 subjects provided by 6 global collaborators. Nearly every sample came with metadata listing a de-identified subject ID, COVID-19 status, age in years and sex. Where HLA class I and class II types were available, the types were taken from metadata supplied by the sample provider, not from assay-based typing. The material from the prospective study consisted of cDNA or gDNA derived from T cells, B-cell-depleted T cells, or PBMCs. Deeply sampled blood TCRbeta repertoires from subjects exposed to, actively infected with, or recovered from COVID-19 were included in the dataset. The repertoires were released in a freely available public database meant as a resource for research on the immune response to SARS-CoV-2. Paper-wide results and their limitations: How much clinical and demographic metadata was included differed by source and by participant, and the metadata was provided uncurated.

The immunoSEQ Assay, a bias-controlled multiplex PCR, was used to amplify TCRbeta CDR3 regions from genomic DNA. The paper's processing steps were these. Nucleated cell counts per sample were estimated from amplification of reference gene primers within the assay. Sequence reads were collapsed and filtered to measure the absolute abundance of every unique TCRbeta CDR3 rearrangement. For each sample, productive Simpson clonality was calculated by taking the square root of Simpson's diversity index across productive rearrangements. TCRdb mirrors the immuneACCESS table, restricted to in-frame sequences. Some clones are absent from its copies; in checked studies, under half trace to an unresolved V gene, and the reason for the others is unknown. The V and J calls and clone size were taken over from that table, and D and trimming were inferred from the DNA. Present in this sample are 250,000 to 400,000 clones, roughly 90% of which were seen just once. Approximately 2.5% of the sample lies in the top ten.

As to this clone: The specificity of this receptor is unknown. No base quality information exists; no much larger clone differs at one position.

Enrolling through a virtual design, the prospective study's participants ranged in age from roughly 18 to 100 years and lived across some 22 United States geographic areas. Cohort assignment in the prospective study relied on participant-reported clinical history from a screening survey and a study questionnaire. For ImmuneRACE Cohort 3, a participant was defined as recovered based on two consecutive negative NP/OP PCR tests, clearance by a healthcare professional, or resolution of symptoms. In the prospective study, mobile phlebotomists collected whole blood, serum and a nasopharyngeal or oropharyngeal swab from each participant. Additional blood draws and questionnaires over an approximately 2-month period could optionally be provided by prospective study participants. Before DNA extraction, blood samples from the prospective study were shipped at room temperature or frozen. Via the germline V gene, CDR1 is MGHRA and CDR2 YSYEKL. V is pared back by 3 bases and J by 14 bases, with 20 bases lying between the germline termini. The CDR3 holds 14 amino acids from the cysteine to the phenylalanine. Just the 42-base CDR3 DNA is kept, in frame starting at base 1.

The sequenced material came from PBMCs or T cells enriched from blood (not recorded which). The sequence came from a man aged 55 to 70 who had recovered from COVID-19. This sequence uses TRBV4-1 and TRBJ2-1; perhaps TRBD1 is the D gene, with 5 bases matching. CDR3 loop: CASSQKNSPDTEFF. Here is the DNA: TGCGCCAGCAGCCAGAAAAATTCCCCGGACACTGAGTTCTTC.